This TCR beta chain was obtained from a study of glioma-infiltrating T cells after dendritic cell vaccination. Study context: Patients received autologous tumor lysate-pulsed dendritic cell vaccination between about 2002 and 2012. Dendritic cell vaccine was injected intradermally three times, biweekly.

Noted time point: after dendritic cell vaccination, including at tumor progression/relapse. Only patients with spare fresh-frozen tumor and over two years of follow-up were included. Amplification used 60 V beta primers and 13 J beta primers. Here immunoSEQ multiplex PCR was the method, and the copy in TCRdb shows in-frame clones only, minus some. Of approximately 50,000 clones listed, roughly 90% are singletons. This clone occurred a few times. The CDR3 is 15 residues long. CDR1 and CDR2 from the germline V gene are MNHNS and SASEGT. The ends were cut back, 1 base at V and 14 bases at J, with 21 bases in the middle.

The TCR comes from a human donor with glioblastoma. The gene calls are TRBV6-1 and TRBJ2-1, with D possibly TRBD1 on 5 matching bases. The source material was blood, sampled after dendritic cell vaccination. The CDR3 reads CASSEGVGYAQGKFF. The CDR3, as DNA: TGTGCCAGCAGTGAAGGGGTGGGCTACGCTCAGGGAAAGTTCTTC.